This T cell receptor beta chain was obtained from a study of response to subunit inactivated influenza vaccine. MiXCR, run by TCRdb on the RT-PCR reads, gives a single entry per CDR3 protein. The sample includes about 650,000 distinct CDR3 sequences, about 14% seen only once; the top ten take 6% to 9.5%. With regard to this clonotype: What it binds is not known.

CDR1 is LGHNA and CDR2 is YSLEER in the germline V gene. Deletions cut 2 bases from V and 3 bases from J, with 8 bases between. This CDR3 is 13 amino acids long. Study-wide results and limits: Only a handful of new T cells, the authors suggested, are recruited with each seasonal influenza vaccination.

The sample consisted of PBMCs from blood, taken approximately 15 days before vaccination. The clonotype was recovered from a middle-aged man who received an inactivated influenza vaccine. The chain employs TRBV4-3 and TRBJ2-7; no clear D. The CDR3 protein is CASSQQQFYEQYF. CDR3 coding DNA: TGCGCCAGCAGCCAACAACAGTTCTACGAGCAGTACTTC.